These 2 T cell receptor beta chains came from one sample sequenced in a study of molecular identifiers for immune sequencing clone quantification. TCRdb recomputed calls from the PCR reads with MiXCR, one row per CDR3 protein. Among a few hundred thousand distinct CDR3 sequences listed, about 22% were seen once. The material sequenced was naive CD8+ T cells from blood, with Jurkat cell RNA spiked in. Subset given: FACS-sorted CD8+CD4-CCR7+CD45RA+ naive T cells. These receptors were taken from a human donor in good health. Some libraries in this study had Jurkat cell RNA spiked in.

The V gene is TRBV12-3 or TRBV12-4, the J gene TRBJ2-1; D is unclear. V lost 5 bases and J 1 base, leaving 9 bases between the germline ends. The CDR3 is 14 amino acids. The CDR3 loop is CASSPNGSYNEQFF. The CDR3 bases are TGTGCCAGCAGTCCCAACGGATCCTACAATGAGCAGTTCTTC.

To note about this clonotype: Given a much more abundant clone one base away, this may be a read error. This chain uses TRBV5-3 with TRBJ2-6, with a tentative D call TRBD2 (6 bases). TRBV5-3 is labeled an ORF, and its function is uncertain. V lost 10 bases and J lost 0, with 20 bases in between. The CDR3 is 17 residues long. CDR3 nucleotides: TGTGCCGGCAGCTTGTTGGGAGGCGGCTCTGGGGCCAACGTCCTGACTTTC. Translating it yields CAGSLLGGGSGANVLTF.